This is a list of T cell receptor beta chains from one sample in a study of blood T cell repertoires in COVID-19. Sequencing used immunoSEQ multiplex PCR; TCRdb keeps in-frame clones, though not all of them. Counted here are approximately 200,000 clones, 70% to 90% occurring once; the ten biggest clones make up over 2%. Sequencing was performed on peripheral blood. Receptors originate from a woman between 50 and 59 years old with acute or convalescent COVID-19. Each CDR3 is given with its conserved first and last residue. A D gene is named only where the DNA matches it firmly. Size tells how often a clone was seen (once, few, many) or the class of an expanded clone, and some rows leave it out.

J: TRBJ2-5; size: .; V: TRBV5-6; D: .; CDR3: CASSLAADLGETQYF; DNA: TGTGCCAGCAGCTTGGCCGCGGACTTAGGGGAGACCCAGTACTTC
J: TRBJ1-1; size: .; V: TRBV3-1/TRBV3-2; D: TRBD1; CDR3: CASSPGTGVTEAFF; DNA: TGTGCCAGCAGCCCCGGGACAGGGGTCACTGAAGCTTTCTTT
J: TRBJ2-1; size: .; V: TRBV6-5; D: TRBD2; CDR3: CARRTSGRLEQFF; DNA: TGTGCCAGACGGACTAGCGGGAGACTTGAGCAGTTCTTC
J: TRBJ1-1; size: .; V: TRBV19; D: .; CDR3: CASGLYRNTEAFF; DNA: TGTGCCAGTGGTCTGTACAGGAACACTGAAGCTTTCTTT
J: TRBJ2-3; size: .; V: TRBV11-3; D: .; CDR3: CASSLGGASTDTQYF; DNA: TGTGCCAGCAGTCTAGGGGGTGCTAGCACAGATACGCAGTATTTT
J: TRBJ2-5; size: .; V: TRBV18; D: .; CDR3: CASSPGQAQETQYF; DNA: TGTGCCAGCTCACCTGGACAAGCCCAAGAGACCCAGTACTTC
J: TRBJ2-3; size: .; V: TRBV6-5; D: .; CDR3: CASRQGGGADTQYF; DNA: TGTGCCAGCAGACAGGGGGGGGGAGCAGATACGCAGTATTTT
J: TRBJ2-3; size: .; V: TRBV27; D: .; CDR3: CASKEWTVGTADTQYF; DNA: TGTGCCAGCAAAGAATGGACAGTGGGGACCGCAGATACGCAGTATTTT
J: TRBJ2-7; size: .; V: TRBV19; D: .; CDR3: CASSSSDTYEQYF; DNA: TGTGCCAGTAGTTCCTCGGACACCTACGAGCAGTACTTC
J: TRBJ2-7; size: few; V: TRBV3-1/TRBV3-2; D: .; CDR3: CASSQGPGTYEQYF; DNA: TGTGCCAGCAGCCAAGGTCCGGGGACCTACGAGCAGTACTTC
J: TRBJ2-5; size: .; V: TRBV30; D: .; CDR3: CAWSVLRGGETQYF; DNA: TGTGCCTGGAGTGTACTCAGGGGAGGGGAGACCCAGTACTTC
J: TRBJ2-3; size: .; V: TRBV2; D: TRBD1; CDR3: CAIGQAIEENPQYF; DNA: TGTGCCATTGGACAGGCTATCGAAGAAAATCCCCAGTATTTT
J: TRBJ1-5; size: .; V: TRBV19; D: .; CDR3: CASSVQGPQPQHF; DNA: TGTGCCAGTAGTGTACAGGGTCCTCAGCCCCAGCATTTT
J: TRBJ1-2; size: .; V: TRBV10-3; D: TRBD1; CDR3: CAITKGTGDGYTF; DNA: TGTGCCATCACCAAGGGGACAGGCGATGGCTACACCTTC
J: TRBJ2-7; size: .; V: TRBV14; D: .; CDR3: CASSQQGYEQYF; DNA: TGTGCCAGCAGCCAACAGGGCTACGAGCAGTACTTC
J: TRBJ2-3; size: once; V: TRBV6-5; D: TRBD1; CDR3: CASRDRRTDTQYF; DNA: TGTGCCAGCAGGGACAGGAGAACAGATACGCAGTATTTT
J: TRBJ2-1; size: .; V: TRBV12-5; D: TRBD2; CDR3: CASGLVLGLAGKHHEQFF; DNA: TGTGCTAGTGGTTTGGTACTGGGACTAGCGGGAAAGCATCATGAGCAGTTCTTC
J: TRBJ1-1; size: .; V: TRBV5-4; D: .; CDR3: CASSTKAGGGLITEAFF; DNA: TGTGCCAGCAGCACCAAGGCTGGGGGGGGCTTAATCACTGAAGCTTTCTTT
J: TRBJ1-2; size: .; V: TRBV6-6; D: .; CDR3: CASSPRDYGYTF; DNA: TGTGCCAGCAGCCCGCGGGACTATGGCTACACCTTC
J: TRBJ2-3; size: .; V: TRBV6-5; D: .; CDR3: CASSYTDNTDTQYF; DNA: TGTGCCAGCAGTTACACGGACAACACAGATACGCAGTATTTT
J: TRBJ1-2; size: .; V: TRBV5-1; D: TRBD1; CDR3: CASSPGQGAMNGYTF; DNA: TGCGCCAGCAGCCCAGGACAGGGGGCAATGAATGGCTACACCTTC
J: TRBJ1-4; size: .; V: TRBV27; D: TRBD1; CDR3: CASMGTGGNEKLFF; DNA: TGTGCCAGCATGGGGACAGGGGGGAATGAAAAACTGTTTTTT
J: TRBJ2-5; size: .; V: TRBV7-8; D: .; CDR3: CASSQMTLTETQYF; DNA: TGTGCCAGCAGCCAAATGACTCTCACGGAGACCCAGTACTTC
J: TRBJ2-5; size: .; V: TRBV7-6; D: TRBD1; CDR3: CASSLTGDGETQYF; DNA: TGTGCCAGCAGCTTGACAGGGGATGGAGAGACCCAGTACTTC
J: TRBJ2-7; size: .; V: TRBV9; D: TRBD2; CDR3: CASSVGTSGSYEQYF; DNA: TGTGCCAGCAGCGTAGGGACTAGCGGTTCCTACGAGCAGTACTTC
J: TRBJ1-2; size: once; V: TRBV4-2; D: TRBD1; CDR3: CASSQRTGGADGYTF; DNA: TGTGCCAGCAGCCAACGAACAGGGGGCGCGGATGGCTACACCTTC
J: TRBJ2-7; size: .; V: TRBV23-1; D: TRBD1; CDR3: CASCGTGNLYEQYF; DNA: TGCGCCAGCTGCGGGACAGGGAATCTCTACGAGCAGTACTTC
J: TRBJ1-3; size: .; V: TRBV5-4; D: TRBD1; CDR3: CASSFSGGTNTIYF; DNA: TGTGCCAGCAGCTTTTCAGGGGGCACAAACACCATATATTTT
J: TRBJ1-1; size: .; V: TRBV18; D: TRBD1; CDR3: CASSTTGDDSEAFF; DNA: TGTGCCAGCTCAACGACAGGGGACGATTCTGAAGCTTTCTTT
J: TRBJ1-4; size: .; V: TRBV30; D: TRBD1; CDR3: CAWRAGGEKLFF; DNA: TGTGCCTGGAGGGCAGGGGGTGAAAAACTGTTTTTT
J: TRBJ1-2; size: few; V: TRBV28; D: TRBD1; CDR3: CASSPGTGRVHGYTF; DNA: TGTGCCAGCAGCCCCGGGACAGGGAGGGTCCATGGCTACACCTTC
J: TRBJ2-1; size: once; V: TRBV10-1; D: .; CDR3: CASSDPDWPSYNEQFF; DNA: TGCGCCAGCAGTGACCCCGACTGGCCCTCCTACAATGAGCAGTTCTTC
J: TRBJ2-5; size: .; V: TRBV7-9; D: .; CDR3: CASSLVAEETQYF; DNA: TGTGCCAGCAGCTTAGTGGCAGAAGAGACCCAGTACTTC
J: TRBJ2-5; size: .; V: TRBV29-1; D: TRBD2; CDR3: CSATSGSGETQYF; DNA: TGCAGCGCTACTAGCGGGAGCGGGGAGACCCAGTACTTC
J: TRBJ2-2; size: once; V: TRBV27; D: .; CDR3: CASSLSTAGELFF; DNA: TGTGCCAGCAGTTTATCCACGGCCGGGGAGCTGTTTTTT
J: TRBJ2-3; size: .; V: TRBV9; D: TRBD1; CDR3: CASSPRASSFGQGRADTQYF; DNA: TGTGCCAGCAGCCCCCGTGCCAGCAGCTTCGGACAGGGGAGAGCAGATACGCAGTATTTT
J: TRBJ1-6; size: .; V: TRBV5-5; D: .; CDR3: CASSLELTGSSYNSPLHF; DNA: TGTGCCAGCAGCTTGGAGCTAACAGGGAGCTCCTATAATTCACCCCTCCACTTT
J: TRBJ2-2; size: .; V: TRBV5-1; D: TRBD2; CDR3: CASSPPGLEQVGELFF; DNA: TGCGCCAGCAGCCCCCCCGGACTAGAGCAGGTCGGGGAGCTGTTTTTT
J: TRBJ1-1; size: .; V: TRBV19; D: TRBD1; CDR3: CAIRDRGRTEAFF; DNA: TGTGCCATACGGGACAGGGGGCGGACTGAAGCTTTCTTT
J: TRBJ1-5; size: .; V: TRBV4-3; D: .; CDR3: CASSQKRLGRQAGQPQHF; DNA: TGCGCCAGCAGCCAAAAGAGGCTCGGAAGACAGGCGGGCCAGCCCCAGCATTTT
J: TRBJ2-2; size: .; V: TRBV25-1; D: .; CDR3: CASNCVPQGYTGELFF; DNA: TGTGCCAGTAACTGTGTCCCTCAGGGGTACACCGGGGAGCTGTTTTTT
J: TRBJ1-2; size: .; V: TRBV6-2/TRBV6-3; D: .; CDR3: CASSYATGGYTF; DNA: TGTGCCAGCAGTTATGCGACGGGGGGCTACACCTTC
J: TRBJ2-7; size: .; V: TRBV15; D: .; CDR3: CATSARDSPIYEQYF; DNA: TGTGCCACCAGCGCGCGGGACTCACCGATCTACGAGCAGTACTTC
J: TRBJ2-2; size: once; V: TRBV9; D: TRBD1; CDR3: CASSSGQVNTGELFF; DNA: TGTGCCAGCAGCTCGGGACAGGTGAACACCGGGGAGCTGTTTTTT
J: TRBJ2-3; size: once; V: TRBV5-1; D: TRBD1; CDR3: CASSLRGQYTDTQYF; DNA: TGCGCCAGCAGCTTGAGGGGACAGTACACAGATACGCAGTATTTT
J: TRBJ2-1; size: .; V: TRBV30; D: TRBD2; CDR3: CAWTGTNVYNEQFF; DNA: TGTGCCTGGACCGGGACTAACGTCTACAATGAGCAGTTCTTC
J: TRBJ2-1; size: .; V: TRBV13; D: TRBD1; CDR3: CASNRGRESEQFF; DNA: TGTGCCAGCAACAGGGGGCGAGAAAGTGAGCAGTTCTTC
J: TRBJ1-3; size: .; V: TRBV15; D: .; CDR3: CATSRDPGSSGNTIYF; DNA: TGTGCCACCAGCAGAGATCCGGGGAGCTCTGGAAACACCATATATTTT
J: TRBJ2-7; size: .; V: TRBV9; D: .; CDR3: CASSVGNGQSYEQYF; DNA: TGTGCCAGCAGCGTAGGAAATGGACAGTCCTACGAGCAGTACTTC
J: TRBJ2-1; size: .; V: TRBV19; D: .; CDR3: CASSIAAGHYNEQFF; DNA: TGTGCCAGTAGTATAGCGGCAGGGCACTACAATGAGCAGTTCTTC
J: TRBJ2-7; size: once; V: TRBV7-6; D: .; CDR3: CASSPEQDYEQYF; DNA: TGTGCCAGCAGCCCCGAACAGGACTACGAGCAGTACTTC
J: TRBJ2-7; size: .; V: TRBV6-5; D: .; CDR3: CASRAGSELGYEQYF; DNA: TGTGCCAGCAGGGCGGGGTCTGAGCTTGGCTACGAGCAGTACTTC
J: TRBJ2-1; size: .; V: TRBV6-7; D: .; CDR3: CASSYGLVDTSGSSYNEQFF; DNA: TGTGCCAGCAGTTACGGGTTGGTCGACACCAGCGGTAGCTCCTACAATGAGCAGTTCTTC
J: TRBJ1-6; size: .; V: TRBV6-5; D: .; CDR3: CASSYSGLENSPLHF; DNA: TGTGCCAGCAGCTACTCGGGGCTGGAGAATTCACCCCTCCACTTT
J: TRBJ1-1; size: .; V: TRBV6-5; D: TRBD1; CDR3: CASRWTGETEAFF; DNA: TGTGCCAGCAGGTGGACAGGGGAGACTGAAGCTTTCTTT
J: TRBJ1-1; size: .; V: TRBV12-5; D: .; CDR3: CASGLLRVGMNTEAFF; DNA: TGTGCTAGTGGTTTGCTTCGGGTTGGAATGAACACTGAAGCTTTCTTT
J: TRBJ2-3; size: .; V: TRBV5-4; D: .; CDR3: CASSLETHPSTDTQYF; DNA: TGTGCCAGCAGCTTGGAGACTCACCCTAGCACAGATACGCAGTATTTT
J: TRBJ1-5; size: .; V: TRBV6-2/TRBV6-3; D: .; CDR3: CASSYSQGLAYSNQPQHF; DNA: TGTGCCAGCAGTTACTCGCAGGGTTTGGCTTATAGCAATCAGCCCCAGCATTTT
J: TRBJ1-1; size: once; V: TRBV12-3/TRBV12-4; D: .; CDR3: CASSFQDYTEAFF; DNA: TGTGCCAGCAGTTTTCAGGACTACACTGAAGCTTTCTTT
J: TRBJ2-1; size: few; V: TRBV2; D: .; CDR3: CASSEASKNEQFF; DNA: TGTGCCAGCAGTGAGGCTAGCAAGAATGAGCAGTTCTTC